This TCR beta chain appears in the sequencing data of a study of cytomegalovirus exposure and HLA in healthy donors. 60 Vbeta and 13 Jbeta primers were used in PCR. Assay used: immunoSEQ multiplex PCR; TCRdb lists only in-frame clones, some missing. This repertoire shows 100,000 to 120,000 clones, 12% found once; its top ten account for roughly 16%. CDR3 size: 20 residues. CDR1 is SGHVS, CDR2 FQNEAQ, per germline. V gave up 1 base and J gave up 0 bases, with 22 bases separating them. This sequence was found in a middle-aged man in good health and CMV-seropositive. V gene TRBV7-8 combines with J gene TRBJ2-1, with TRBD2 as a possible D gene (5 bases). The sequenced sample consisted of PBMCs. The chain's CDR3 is CASSLVVRRRAGSSYNEQFF. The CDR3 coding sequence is TGTGCCAGCAGCTTAGTAGTTCGGAGGCGGGCTGGGAGCTCCTACAATGAGCAGTTCTTC. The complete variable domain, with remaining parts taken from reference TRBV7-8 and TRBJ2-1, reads GAGVSQSPRYKVAKRGQDVALRCDPISGHVSLFWYQQALGQGPEFLTYFQNEAQLDKSGLPSDRFFAERPEGSVSTLKIQRTQQEDSAVYLCASSLVVRRRAGSSYNEQFFGPGTRLTVL.